The 15 T cell receptor beta chains below were found in one sample sequenced in a study of radiation and T cells in renal cell carcinoma (dated by TCRdb to between 2020 and 2021). Libraries were built with the immunoSEQ multiplex PCR assay. Drawn from immuneACCESS, this table holds only the in-frame rearrangements with V and J called that TCRdb kept. Clones are partly lost; checked studies trace under half to an unresolved V gene and leave the rest unexplained. For this sample the table gives about 49,000 clones, of which roughly 80% were detected only once. The ten biggest clones cover about 31% of the sample. The time point label here, explained by the study, means: baseline pretreatment blood. This specimen's treatment or condition label, interpreted: 15 Gy SBRT to primary tumor, nephrectomy 4 weeks later. Here the sequenced sample was blood, taken from a patient whose treatment included radiotherapy and nephrectomy. These receptors were obtained from a woman in her 70s with renal cell carcinoma.

The CDR3 bases are TGTGCCAGCAGCGTAGTCCAGGATACGCAGTATTTT. Amino acid sequence: CASSVVQDTQYF. V gene TRBV9 combines with J gene TRBJ2-3; no clear D. Trimming stripped 0 bases from V and 6 bases from J, with 5 bases between. The germline gives CDR1 SGDLS, CDR2 YYNGEE. The CDR3 is 12 amino acids. Using reference TRBV9 and TRBJ2-3 for the parts outside the CDR3, the full variable domain is DSGVTQTPKHLITATGQRVTLRCSPRSGDLSVYWYQQSLDQGLQFLIQYYNGEERAKGNILERFSAQQFPDLHSELNLSSLELGDSALYFCASSVVQDTQYFGPGTRLTVL.

The rearrangement uses TRBV5-1 and TRBJ2-3; TRBD2 matches 8 bases. Trimming took 4 bases from V and 2 from J; bases not matched to a gene: 9. Germline V lookup: CDR1 SGHRS, CDR2 YFSETQ. This CDR3 contains 16 residues. CDR3 nucleotides: TGCGCCAGCAGCCCCGGGGGGGACTTCCTCACAGATACGCAGTATTTT. As protein: CASSPGGDFLTDTQYF.

The chain couples TRBV5-8 to TRBJ2-1; D gene unclear. The germline V gene encodes CDR1 SGHTS and CDR2 YDEGEE. V was trimmed by 4 bases and J by 2 bases, leaving 16 bases between them. This CDR3 region has 16 residues. The CDR3 DNA reads as TGTGCCAGCAGCCCTGGGCAGCCTATAACCTACAATGAGCAGTTCTTC. This sequence encodes CASSPGQPITYNEQFF.

This rearrangement joins TRBV6-5 to TRBJ2-5, with a weak D call TRBD2 (6 bases). The CDR3 has 13 residues. Germline assignment: CDR1 MNHEY and CDR2 SVGAGI. Trimming removed 6 bases at V and 5 bases at J, with 13 bases between. In nucleotides, the CDR3 is TGTGCCAGCAGCGGAGGGCCTGGGGAGACCCAGTACTTC. Translated, it gives CASSGGPGETQYF.

The rearrangement uses TRBV4-1 and TRBJ2-2; 10 bases line up with TRBD2. The CDR3 has 17 residues. Germline-derived CDR1 and CDR2 are MGHRA and YSYEKL. Trimming took 1 base from V and 0 from J; bases not matched to a gene: 2. CDR3 amino acids: CASSQGSGGANTGELFF. The DNA of the CDR3 is TGCGCCAGCAGCCAAGGCAGCGGGGGGGCGAACACCGGGGAGCTGTTTTTT.

This clone has a handful of counts. The J gene is TRBJ2-1, the V gene TRBV5-5; 14 bases map to TRBD2. The CDR3 has 16 amino acids. Germline V gives CDR1 SGHKS, CDR2 YYEKEE (reference sequence). Germline trimming cut 4 bases from V and 7 bases from J; bases unmatched to any gene: 7. This CDR3 is CASSAGLAGGLNEQFF. The CDR3 DNA sequence: TGTGCCAGCAGCGCCGGACTAGCGGGGGGTCTTAATGAGCAGTTCTTC. Full variable domain (remainder filled in from reference TRBV5-5 and TRBJ2-1): DAGVTQSPTHLIKTRGQQVTLRCSPISGHKSVSWYQQVLGQGPQFIFQYYEKEERGRGNFPDRFSARQFPNYSSELNVNALLLGDSALYLCASSAGLAGGLNEQFFGPGTRLTVL.

V usage is TRBV6-5 and J usage is TRBJ2-7, with D unresolved. V lost 0 bases, J lost 3 bases, and 9 bases lay in between. The CDR3 contains 14 residues. CDR1 MNHEY and CDR2 SVGAGI come from the germline V gene. The CDR3 loop reads CASSYSTAYYEQYF. The CDR3 DNA reads TGTGCCAGCAGTTACTCCACAGCCTACTACGAGCAGTACTTC.

This clone was counted between two and nine times. This sample also contains other DNA sequences that code for the same CDR3. The chain combines TRBV6-5 with TRBJ1-1; no firm D call. Germline V gene data show CDR1 as MNHEY and CDR2 as SVGAGI. CDR3 length equals 14 residues. Trimming pared 4 bases from V and 1 base from J, leaving 10 bases between. CDR3 in amino acids: CASSSRTGNTEAFF. CDR3 nucleotides: TGTGCCAGCAGTTCCCGGACGGGGAACACTGAAGCTTTCTTT.

The rearrangement joins TRBV19 to TRBJ2-5, with 8 nucleotides matching TRBD1. CDR1 is LNHDA and CDR2 is SQIVND in the germline V gene (reference sequence). This CDR3 comprises 14 residues. Unmatched junction bases numbered 3, after V lost 4 bases and J lost 2 bases. The CDR3 region is CASSRTGGQETQYF. The CDR3 bases are TGTGCCAGTAGTAGAACAGGGGGACAAGAGACCCAGTACTTC.

The chain carries TRBV5-1 and TRBJ2-7; D gene unclear. This CDR3 has 15 amino acids. V was trimmed by 4 bases and J by 2 bases, leaving 16 bases between them. Germline-derived CDR1 and CDR2 are SGHRS and YFSETQ. CDR3 nucleotides: TGCGCCAGCAGCCCCACCCGTGGCTCCACCTACGAGCAGTACTTC. Its protein is CASSPTRGSTYEQYF.

The chain has TRBV5-6 and TRBJ2-6; 9 nucleotides match TRBD1. The CDR3 covers 18 residues. The germline V gene encodes CDR1 SGHDT and CDR2 YYEEEE. The V gene end was trimmed by 4 bases and the J gene end by 1 base; junction bases not matched to a gene: 9. The CDR3 reads CASSLRDRVVSGANVLTF. The CDR3 DNA follows: TGTGCCAGCAGCCTGAGGGACAGGGTAGTGTCTGGGGCCAACGTCCTGACTTTC.

This clone was recorded a few times. The genes are TRBV10-3 and TRBJ2-4; D call uncertain. The V and J ends lost 2 bases and 9 bases respectively, with 8 bases between them. CDR3 length equals 12 residues. Germline values: CDR1 ENHRY, CDR2 SYGVKD. The CDR3 protein is CAISERGIIQYF. The CDR3 DNA reads as TGTGCCATCAGTGAGCGAGGTATCATTCAGTACTTC.

This chain uses TRBV6-1 with TRBJ2-5; 7 positions match TRBD2. The CDR3 loop spans 15 amino acids. Germline V gene lookup returns CDR1 MNHNS and CDR2 SASEGT. V dropped 4 bases and J dropped 1; count of bases not matched to a gene: 6. CDR3 in amino acids: CASSVSPGGQETQYF. DNA for the CDR3: TGTGCCAGCAGTGTCTCCCCGGGAGGCCAAGAGACCCAGTACTTC.

The chain links TRBV4-3 to TRBJ2-2; maybe TRBD1 (5 bases). The germline V gene encodes CDR1 LGHNA and CDR2 YSLEER. The CDR3 is 16 residues long. V lost 0 bases and J 6 bases, leaving 14 bases between the germline ends. The CDR3 DNA reads as TGCGCCAGCAGCCAAGATAGCCTAGGGGTCGCCGGGGAGCTGTTTTTT. Encoded protein: CASSQDSLGVAGELFF.

This chain joins TRBV9 and TRBJ1-3; 9 bases line up with TRBD1. This CDR3 region has 14 residues. In germline, CDR1 is SGDLS, CDR2 YYNGEE. The junction had 2 bases not matched to a gene; V was cut back by 2 bases and J by 5 bases. The CDR3 region has the DNA TGTGCCAGCAGCGTGGGACAGGGAAGAAACACCATATATTTT. Its translation is CASSVGQGRNTIYF. The full variable domain, with the rest looked up from reference TRBV9 and TRBJ1-3, is DSGVTQTPKHLITATGQRVTLRCSPRSGDLSVYWYQQSLDQGLQFLIQYYNGEERAKGNILERFSAQQFPDLHSELNLSSLELGDSALYFCASSVGQGRNTIYFGEGSWLTVV.